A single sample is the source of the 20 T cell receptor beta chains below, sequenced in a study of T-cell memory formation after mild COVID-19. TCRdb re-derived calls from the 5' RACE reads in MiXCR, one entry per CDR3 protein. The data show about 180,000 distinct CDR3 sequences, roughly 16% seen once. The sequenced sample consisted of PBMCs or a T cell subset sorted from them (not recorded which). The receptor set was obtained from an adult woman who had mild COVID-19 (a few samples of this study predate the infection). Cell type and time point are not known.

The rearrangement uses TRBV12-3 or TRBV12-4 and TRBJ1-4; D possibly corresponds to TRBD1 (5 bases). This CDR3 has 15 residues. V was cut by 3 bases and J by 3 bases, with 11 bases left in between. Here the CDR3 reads CASSFGGRANEKLFF. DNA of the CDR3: TGTGCCAGCAGTTTTGGGGGTAGGGCTAATGAAAAACTGTTTTTT.

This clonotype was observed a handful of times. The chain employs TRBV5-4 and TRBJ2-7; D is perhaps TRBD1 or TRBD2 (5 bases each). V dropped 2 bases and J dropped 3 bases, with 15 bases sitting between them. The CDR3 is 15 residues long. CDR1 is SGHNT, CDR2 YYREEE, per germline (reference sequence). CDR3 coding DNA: TGTGCCAGCAGCTTTGGGGGAGCAGGAGTCTACGAGCAGTACTTC. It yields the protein CASSFGGAGVYEQYF.

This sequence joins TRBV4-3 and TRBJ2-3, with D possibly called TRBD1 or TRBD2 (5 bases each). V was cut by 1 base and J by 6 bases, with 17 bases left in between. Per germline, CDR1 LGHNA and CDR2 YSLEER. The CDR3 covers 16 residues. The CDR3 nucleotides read TGCGCCAGCAGCCAAGGCCCTAGGGGAGCCGGCGATACGCAGTATTTT. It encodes CASSQGPRGAGDTQYF.

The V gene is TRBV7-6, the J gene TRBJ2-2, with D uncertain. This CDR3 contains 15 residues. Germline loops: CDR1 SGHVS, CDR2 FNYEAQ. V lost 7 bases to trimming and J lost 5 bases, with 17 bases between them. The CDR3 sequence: CASTQVGSRTGELFF. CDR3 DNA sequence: TGTGCCAGCACCCAGGTGGGCAGTAGGACCGGGGAGCTGTTTTTT.

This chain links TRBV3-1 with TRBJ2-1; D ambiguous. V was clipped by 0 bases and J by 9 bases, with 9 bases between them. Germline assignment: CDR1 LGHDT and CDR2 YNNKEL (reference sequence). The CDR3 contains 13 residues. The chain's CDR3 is CASSQDTVGEQFF. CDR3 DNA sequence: TGTGCCAGCAGCCAAGATACTGTGGGTGAGCAGTTCTTC.

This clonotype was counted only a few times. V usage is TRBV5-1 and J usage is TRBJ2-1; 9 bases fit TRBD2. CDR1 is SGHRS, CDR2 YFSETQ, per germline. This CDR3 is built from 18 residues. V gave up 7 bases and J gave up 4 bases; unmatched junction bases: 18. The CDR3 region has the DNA TGCGCCAGCTTGTGGGGCGGGAGGGCCCTCGAGGTTTACAATGAGCAGTTCTTC. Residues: CASLWGGRALEVYNEQFF. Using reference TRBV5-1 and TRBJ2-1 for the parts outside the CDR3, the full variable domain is KAGVTQTPRYLIKTRGQQVTLSCSPISGHRSVSWYQQTPGQGLQFLFEYFSETQRNKGNFPGRFSGRQFSNSRSEMNVSTLELGDSALYLCASLWGGRALEVYNEQFFGPGTRLTVL.

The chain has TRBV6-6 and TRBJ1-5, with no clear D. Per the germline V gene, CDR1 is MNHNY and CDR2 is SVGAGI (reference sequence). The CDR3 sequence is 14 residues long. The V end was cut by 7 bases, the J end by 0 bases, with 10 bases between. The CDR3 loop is CASTRPYSNQPQHF. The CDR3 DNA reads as TGTGCCAGCACCCGACCTTATAGCAATCAGCCCCAGCATTTT.

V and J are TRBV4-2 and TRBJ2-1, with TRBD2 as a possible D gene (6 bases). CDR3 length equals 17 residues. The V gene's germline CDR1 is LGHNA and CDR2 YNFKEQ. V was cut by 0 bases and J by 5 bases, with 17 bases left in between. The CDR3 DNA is TGTGCCAGCAGCCAAGAGATTTCCGGGACTCCCGACAATGAGCAGTTCTTC. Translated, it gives CASSQEISGTPDNEQFF.

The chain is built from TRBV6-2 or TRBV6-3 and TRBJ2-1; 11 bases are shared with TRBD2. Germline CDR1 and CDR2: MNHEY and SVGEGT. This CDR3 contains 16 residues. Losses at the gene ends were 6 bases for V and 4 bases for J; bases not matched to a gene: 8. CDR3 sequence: CASSRSSGGRYNEQFF. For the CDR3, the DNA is TGTGCCAGCAGCCGATCTAGCGGGGGGAGGTACAATGAGCAGTTCTTC.

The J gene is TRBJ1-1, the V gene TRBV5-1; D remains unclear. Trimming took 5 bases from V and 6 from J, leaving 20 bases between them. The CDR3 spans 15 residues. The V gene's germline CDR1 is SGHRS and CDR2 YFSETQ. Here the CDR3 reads CASSLGRGWRSEAFF. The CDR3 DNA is TGCGCCAGCAGTCTTGGGCGAGGGTGGAGATCTGAAGCTTTCTTT.

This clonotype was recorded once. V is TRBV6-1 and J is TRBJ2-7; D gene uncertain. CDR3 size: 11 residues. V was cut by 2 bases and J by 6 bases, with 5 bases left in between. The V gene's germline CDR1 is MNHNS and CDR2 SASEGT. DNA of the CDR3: TGTGCCAGCAGTGAACCCGGCGAGCAGTACTTC. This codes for CASSEPGEQYF.

CDR3 residues: CASSLGLASTDTQYF. The CDR3 coding sequence is TGTGCCAGCAGCTTAGGACTCGCTAGCACAGATACGCAGTATTTT. The chain recombines TRBV11-2 with TRBJ2-3; D unclear. The germline gives CDR1 SGHAT, CDR2 FQNNGV. This CDR3 region has 15 residues. The V gene lost 1 base and the J gene lost 0 bases, with 8 bases spanning the gap.

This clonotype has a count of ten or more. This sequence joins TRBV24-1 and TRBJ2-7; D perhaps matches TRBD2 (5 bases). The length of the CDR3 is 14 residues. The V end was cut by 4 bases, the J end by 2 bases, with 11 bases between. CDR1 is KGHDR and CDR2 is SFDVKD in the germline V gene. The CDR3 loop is CATSESSGTYEQYF. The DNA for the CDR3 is TGTGCCACCAGTGAGTCGAGCGGTACCTACGAGCAGTACTTC.

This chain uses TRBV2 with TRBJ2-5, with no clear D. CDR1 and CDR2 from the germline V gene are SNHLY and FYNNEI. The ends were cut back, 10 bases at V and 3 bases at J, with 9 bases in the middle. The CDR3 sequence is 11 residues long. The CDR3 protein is CATTPKETQYF. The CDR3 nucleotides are TGTGCCACCACACCGAAAGAGACCCAGTACTTC.

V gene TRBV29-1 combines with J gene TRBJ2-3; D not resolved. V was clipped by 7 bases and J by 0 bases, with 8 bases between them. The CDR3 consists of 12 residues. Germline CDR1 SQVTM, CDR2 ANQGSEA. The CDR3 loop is CSAQESTDTQYF. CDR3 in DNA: TGCAGCGCGCAGGAAAGCACAGATACGCAGTATTTT.

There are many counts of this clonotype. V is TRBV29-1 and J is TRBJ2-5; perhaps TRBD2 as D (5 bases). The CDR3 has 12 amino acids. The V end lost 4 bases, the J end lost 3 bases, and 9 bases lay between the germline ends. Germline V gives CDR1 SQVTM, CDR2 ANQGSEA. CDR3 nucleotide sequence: TGCAGCGTTGTGTGGGGAGAAGAGACCCAGTACTTC. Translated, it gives CSVVWGEETQYF.

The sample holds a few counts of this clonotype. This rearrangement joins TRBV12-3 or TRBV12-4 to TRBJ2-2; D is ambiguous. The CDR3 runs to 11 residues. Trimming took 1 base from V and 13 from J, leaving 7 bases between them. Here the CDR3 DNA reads TGTGCCAGCAGTTTAGAGGGTGGGCTGTTTTTT. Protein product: CASSLEGGLFF.

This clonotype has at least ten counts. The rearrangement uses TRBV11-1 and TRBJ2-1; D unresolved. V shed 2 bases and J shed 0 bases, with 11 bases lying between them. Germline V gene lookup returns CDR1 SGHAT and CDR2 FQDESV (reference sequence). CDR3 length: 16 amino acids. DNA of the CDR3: TGTGCCAGCAGCTTATCGCCAGCCGGCTCCTACAATGAGCAGTTCTTC. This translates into CASSLSPAGSYNEQFF.

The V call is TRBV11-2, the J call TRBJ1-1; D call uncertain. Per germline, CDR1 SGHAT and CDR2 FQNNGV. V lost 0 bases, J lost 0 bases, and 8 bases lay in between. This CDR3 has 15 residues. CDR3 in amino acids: CASSLDPAVNTEAFF. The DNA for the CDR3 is TGTGCCAGCAGCTTAGATCCCGCCGTGAACACTGAAGCTTTCTTT.

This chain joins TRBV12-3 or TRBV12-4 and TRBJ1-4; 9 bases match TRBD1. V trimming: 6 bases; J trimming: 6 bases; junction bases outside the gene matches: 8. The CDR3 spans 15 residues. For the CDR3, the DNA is TGTGCCAGCAGCATCCTACAGGGGGCCTATGAAAAACTGTTTTTT. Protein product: CASSILQGAYEKLFF.